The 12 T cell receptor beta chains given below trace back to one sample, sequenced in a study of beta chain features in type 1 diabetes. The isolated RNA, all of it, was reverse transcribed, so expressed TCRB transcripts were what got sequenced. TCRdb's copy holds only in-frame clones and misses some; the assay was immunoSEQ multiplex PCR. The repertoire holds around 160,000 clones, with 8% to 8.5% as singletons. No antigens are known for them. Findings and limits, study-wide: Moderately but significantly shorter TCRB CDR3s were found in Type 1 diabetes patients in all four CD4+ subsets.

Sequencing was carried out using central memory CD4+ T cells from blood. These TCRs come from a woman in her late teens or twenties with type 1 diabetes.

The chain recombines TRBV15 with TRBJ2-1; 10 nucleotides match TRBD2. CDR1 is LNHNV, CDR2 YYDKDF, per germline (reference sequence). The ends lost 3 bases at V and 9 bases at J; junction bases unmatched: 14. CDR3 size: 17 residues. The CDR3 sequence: CATSSPIGLAGAGEQFF. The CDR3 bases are TGTGCCACCAGCAGTCCAATCGGGCTAGCGGGAGCTGGTGAGCAGTTCTTC.

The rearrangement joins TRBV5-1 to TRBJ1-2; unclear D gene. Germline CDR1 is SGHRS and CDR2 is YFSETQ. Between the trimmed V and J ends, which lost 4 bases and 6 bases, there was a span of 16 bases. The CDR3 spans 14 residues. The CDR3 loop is CASSNRVQLDGYTF. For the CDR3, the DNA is TGCGCCAGCAGCAACCGGGTTCAACTAGATGGCTACACCTTC.

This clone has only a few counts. DNA for the CDR3: TGTGCCTCAGGACAGTCCGCGAACACCGGGGAGCTGTTTTTT. Translated, it gives CASGQSANTGELFF. The chain joins TRBV2 to TRBJ2-2; weak D call: TRBD1 (6 bases). Germline CDR1 reads SNHLY; CDR2 reads FYNNEI. The CDR3 is 14 residues long. Trimming removed 11 bases at V and 0 bases at J, with 13 bases between.

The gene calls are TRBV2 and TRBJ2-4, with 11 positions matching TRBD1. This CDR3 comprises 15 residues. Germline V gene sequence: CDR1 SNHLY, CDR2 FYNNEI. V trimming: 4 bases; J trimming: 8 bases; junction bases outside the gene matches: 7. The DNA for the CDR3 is TGTGCCAGCAGTGGCAGGACAGGGGGCGCGGACATTCAGTACTTC. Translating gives CASSGRTGGADIQYF.

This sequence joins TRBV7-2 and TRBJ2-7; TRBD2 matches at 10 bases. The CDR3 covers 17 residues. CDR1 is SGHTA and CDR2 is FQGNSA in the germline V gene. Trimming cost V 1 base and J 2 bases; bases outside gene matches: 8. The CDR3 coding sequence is TGTGCCAGCAGCTTAGGGGGCGGAGCGGGAGGGACCTACGAGCAGTACTTC. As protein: CASSLGGGAGGTYEQYF.

CDR3 nucleotides: TGCAGCGCCGTAATGGGGACAGGGAACACTGAAGCTTTCTTT. Protein product: CSAVMGTGNTEAFF. V and J are TRBV29-1 and TRBJ1-1, with 8 positions matching TRBD1. Germline loops: CDR1 SQVTM, CDR2 ANQGSEA. V lost 7 bases and J lost 1; bases outside the gene matches: 8. CDR3 length: 14 residues.

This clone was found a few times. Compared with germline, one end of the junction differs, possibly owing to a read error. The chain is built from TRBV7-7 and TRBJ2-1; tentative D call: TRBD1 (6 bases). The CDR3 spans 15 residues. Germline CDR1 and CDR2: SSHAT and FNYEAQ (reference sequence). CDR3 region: CASSLGNSEGDEQFF. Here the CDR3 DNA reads TGTGCTAGCAGCTTGGGGAACAGCGAGGGGGATGAGCAGTTCTTC.

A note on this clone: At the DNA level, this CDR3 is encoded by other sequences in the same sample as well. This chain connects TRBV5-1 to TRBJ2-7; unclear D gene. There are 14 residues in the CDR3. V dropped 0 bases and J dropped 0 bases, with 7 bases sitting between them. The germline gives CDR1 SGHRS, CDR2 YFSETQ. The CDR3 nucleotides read TGCGCCAGCAGCTTGGACAGTACCTCCTACGAGCAGTACTTC. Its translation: CASSLDSTSYEQYF.

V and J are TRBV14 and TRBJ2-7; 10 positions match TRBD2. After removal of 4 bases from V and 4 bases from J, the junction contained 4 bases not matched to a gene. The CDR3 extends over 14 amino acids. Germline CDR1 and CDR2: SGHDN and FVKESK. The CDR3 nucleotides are TGTGCCAGCAGCCTGGGGACTAGCGTTTACGAGCAGTACTTC. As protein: CASSLGTSVYEQYF.

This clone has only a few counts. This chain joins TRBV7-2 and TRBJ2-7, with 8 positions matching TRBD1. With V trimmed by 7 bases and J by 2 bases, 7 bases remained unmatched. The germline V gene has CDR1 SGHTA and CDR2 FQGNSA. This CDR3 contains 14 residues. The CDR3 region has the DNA TGTGCCAGCATCTCCGGGACAGGCCCCTACGAGCAGTACTTC. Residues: CASISGTGPYEQYF.

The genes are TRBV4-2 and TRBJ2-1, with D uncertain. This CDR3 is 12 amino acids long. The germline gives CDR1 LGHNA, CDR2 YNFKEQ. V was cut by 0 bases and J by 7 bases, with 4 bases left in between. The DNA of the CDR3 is TGTGCCAGCAGCCAAGATCTGAATGAGCAGTTCTTC. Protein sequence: CASSQDLNEQFF.

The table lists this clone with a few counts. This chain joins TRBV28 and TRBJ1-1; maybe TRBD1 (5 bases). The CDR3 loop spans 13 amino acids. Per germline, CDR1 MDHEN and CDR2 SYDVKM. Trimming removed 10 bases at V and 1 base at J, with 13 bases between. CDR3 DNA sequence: TGTGCCACCGACTCAGACAGGAACACTGAAGCTTTCTTT. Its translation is CATDSDRNTEAFF.